This T cell receptor beta chain came from a study of CD8 T cells in Susac syndrome. The V segment lost 1 base and the J segment 5 bases; nucleotides outside the gene matches: 6. CDR1 SGDLS and CDR2 YYNGEE come from the germline V gene. There are 16 residues in the CDR3. Random-hexamer reverse transcription was applied to about 0.45 to 1 ug RNA. TCRdb passed the immunoSEQ multiplex PCR reads through MiXCR, listing each CDR3 protein once. Seen here are some 260,000 distinct CDR3 sequences, roughly 84% observed once, and the top ten hold approximately 0.11%. What was sequenced was CD8+ T cells from PBMCs. The receptor comes from a human donor with multiple sclerosis. The chain carries TRBV9 and TRBJ2-5; 12 positions agree with TRBD2. The CDR3 sequence is CASSVNLAGGPETQYF. Here the CDR3 DNA reads TGTGCCAGCAGCGTAAACCTAGCGGGAGGGCCGGAGACCCAGTACTTC.